This T cell receptor (beta chain) emerged from a study of blood T cell repertoires in COVID-19. Overall study context: T cells, B-cell-depleted T cells, or PBMCs provided the cDNA or gDNA that served as material.

In the source study's methods: From reference gene primer amplification, estimates of nucleated cell counts were derived. TCRdb's table, derived via immunoSEQ multiplex PCR, lists solely in-frame clones and lacks some. For V, J and clone size, that table is used; D and trimming come from the DNA. The sample consists of under 200,000 clones, about 80% of them appearing once. The germline gives CDR1 SGHRS, CDR2 YFSETQ. This CDR3 comprises 14 residues. Trimming pared 2 bases from V and 5 bases from J, leaving 11 bases between. The TCR sequence derives from a young man with active or convalescent COVID-19. The specimen sequenced was peripheral blood. The rearrangement links TRBV5-1 to TRBJ1-5, with D perhaps TRBD1 (5 bases). The DNA of the CDR3 is TGCGCCAGCAGCTTAGCTACAGGCGATCAGCCCCAGCATTTT. This translates into CASSLATGDQPQHF.